Described below is a single T cell receptor beta chain sequence and its context. The sample belongs to a study of blood T cell repertoires in COVID-19. Germline V gene lookup returns CDR1 DFQATT and CDR2 SNEGSKA (reference sequence). The CDR3 sequence is 10 residues long. The V and J ends lost 6 bases and 1 base respectively, with 3 bases between them. Clones were read by immunoSEQ multiplex PCR, and TCRdb kept only the in-frame ones, dropping some. Of about 210,000 clones detected, about 84% appear once; the ten largest clones hold about 7.8%. V gene TRBV20-1 combines with J gene TRBJ2-5, with unresolved D. The clonotype comes from a woman at least 80 years old with COVID-19, enrolled during active disease. Sequenced material: peripheral blood. In DNA form, the CDR3 reads TGCAGTGCCCGCCAAGAGACCCAGTACTTC. It encodes CSARQETQYF.